Listed here is a single T cell receptor beta chain. What it binds is unknown. The data were obtained in a study of untreated major depressive disorder. Whole-study findings and limits: Compared with controls, depressed patients showed more TRBV05-01 (Vbeta 5.1) usage in CD4+ T cells.

Each depressed patient was pairwise matched to a non-depressed control for sex, age, current smoking status and body mass index. Patients were free of psychiatric medication for at least 8 weeks. Patients had moderate to severe depression. CD4+ T cells were isolated from thawed PBMCs by magnetic negative selection. Trimming pared 1 base from V and 4 bases from J, leaving 10 bases between. Germline-derived CDR1 and CDR2 are SGHAT and FQNNGV. The CDR3 length is 14 residues. TCRdb's table, derived via immunoSEQ multiplex PCR, lists solely in-frame clones and lacks some. The sample holds about 15,000 clones, around 90% seen once.

This chain uses TRBV11-2 with TRBJ1-1; weak D call: TRBD1 (6 bases). Sequenced material: CD4+ T cells from PBMCs. This sequence was found in a young man with major depressive disorder. The CDR3 nucleotides read TGTGCCAGCAGCTTAGTTCGAGGGGGCACTGAAGCTTTCTTT. This translates into CASSLVRGGTEAFF.